A single sample is the source of the 19 T cell receptor beta chains below, sequenced in a study of T cells in Graves' hyperthyroidism and ophthalmopathy. The investigators amplified TCR beta CDR3 regions from RNA transcripts. With the HTBI primer set, the TCR CDR3 went through a first round of RT-PCR. TCRdb re-derived calls from the multiplex PCR reads in MiXCR, one entry per CDR3 protein. The sample consists of approximately 420,000 distinct CDR3 sequences, roughly 13% of them appearing once. Sequencing was performed on blood. These receptors came from a woman in her late teens or twenties with Graves' hyperthyroidism.

This clonotype has a count of ten or more. The chain combines TRBV2 with TRBJ1-1; 7 bases align to TRBD1. There are 14 residues in the CDR3. CDR1 and CDR2 (germline): SNHLY, FYNNEI. V shed 7 bases and J 1 base; nucleotides not matched to a gene: 6. CDR3 nucleotides: TGTGCCAGCAAAAGGGACAGACAGAACACTGAAGCTTTCTTT. It is translated as CASKRDRQNTEAFF.

Turning to this clonotype: This may arise from a read error, as a much more abundant clone is one base away. V gene TRBV10-3 combines with J gene TRBJ2-3, with TRBD2 identical over 9 bases. CDR1 is ENHRY and CDR2 is SYGVKD in the germline V gene. The CDR3 runs 16 residues. With 2 bases clipped from V and 0 bases from J, the junction kept 3 bases outside the gene matches. CDR3 protein: CAISENSGGSTDTQYF. In nucleotides, the CDR3 is TGTGCCATCAGTGAGAATAGCGGGGGAAGCACAGATACGCAGTATTTT.

This clonotype was counted ten times or more. Here the CDR3 DNA reads TGTGCCAGCAGCCAAGATGGGACATATGGCTACACCTTC. Protein product: CASSQDGTYGYTF. This chain joins TRBV3-1 and TRBJ1-2; weak D call: TRBD1 (6 bases). CDR1 is LGHDT and CDR2 is YNNKEL in the germline V gene (reference sequence). The length of the CDR3 is 13 residues. Trimming took 0 bases from V and 5 from J, leaving 7 bases between them.

This clonotype occurred many times. The V gene is TRBV4-1, the J gene TRBJ2-5; TRBD2 matches at 9 bases. Germline V CDR1 and CDR2: MGHRA, YSYEKL. The CDR3 loop spans 17 amino acids. The V gene end was trimmed by 0 bases and the J gene end by 4 bases; junction bases not matched to a gene: 9. CDR3: CASSQDSPAGGGETQYF. CDR3 DNA: TGCGCCAGCAGCCAAGATTCCCCAGCGGGAGGCGGAGAGACCCAGTACTTC.

This clonotype was found many times. The V and J genes are TRBV9 and TRBJ2-3; no definite D call. Trimming stripped 5 bases from V and 2 bases from J, with 12 bases between. CDR3 length equals 14 residues. CDR1 is SGDLS, CDR2 YYNGEE, per germline. The chain's CDR3 is CASRRLSDTDTQYF. The CDR3 coding sequence is TGTGCCAGCAGGAGGCTGTCGGACACAGATACGCAGTATTTT.

This clonotype has ten or more counts. The chain carries TRBV7-2 and TRBJ2-5; D is undetermined. The germline V gene has CDR1 SGHTA and CDR2 FQGNSA. The germline V and J ends were trimmed by 2 bases and 0 bases, with 13 bases remaining between them. CDR3 size: 16 residues. The CDR3 sequence: CASSLKRPWYQETQYF. DNA of the CDR3: TGTGCCAGCAGCTTAAAGCGACCTTGGTACCAAGAGACCCAGTACTTC.

This chain uses TRBV15 with TRBJ1-3; 7 bases are a match to TRBD1. Germline trimming cut 4 bases from V and 2 bases from J; bases unmatched to any gene: 5. Germline V CDR1 and CDR2: LNHNV, YYDKDF (reference sequence). The CDR3 runs to 15 residues. In DNA form, the CDR3 reads TGTGCCACCAGCAACAGGGGAGTCCCTGGAAACACCATATATTTT. It codes for CATSNRGVPGNTIYF.

Of note for this clonotype: A much larger clonotype is one base distant, so this may be a read error. The J gene is TRBJ2-1, the V gene TRBV20-1, with 15 bases identical to TRBD2. Matching the DNA end better, TRBJ2-7 makes the J call doubtful. The CDR3 contains 16 residues. Per the germline V gene, CDR1 is DFQATT and CDR2 is SNEGSKA (reference sequence). CDR3 in amino acids: CSAHGLAGGPGNEQYF. The DNA of the CDR3 is TGCAGTGCTCATGGACTAGCGGGAGGGCCGGGCAATGAGCAGTACTTC.

The J gene is TRBJ2-7, the V gene TRBV20-1; 7 bases line up with TRBD2. The CDR3 runs 14 residues. V was clipped by 0 bases and J by 6 bases; unmatched bases: 8. In germline, CDR1 is DFQATT, CDR2 SNEGSKA (reference sequence). The CDR3 loop reads CSARDLAGVSEQYF. The DNA of the CDR3 is TGCAGTGCTAGAGATCTGGCGGGAGTCTCCGAGCAGTACTTC.

This clonotype was recorded many times. The chain combines TRBV27 with TRBJ2-7, with a tentative D call TRBD1 (6 bases). Trimming pared 6 bases from V and 3 bases from J, leaving 18 bases between. CDR3 size: 15 residues. The V gene's germline CDR1 is MNHEY and CDR2 SMNVEV (reference sequence). The DNA of the CDR3 is TGTGCCAGCAGCCCAGACAGGACGTGGGGCTACGAGCAGTACTTC. Translation gives CASSPDRTWGYEQYF.

This clonotype has at least ten counts. The chain uses TRBV6-2 or TRBV6-3 and TRBJ2-4, with D unresolved. The germline V gene has CDR1 MNHEY and CDR2 SVGEGT. V lost 0 bases to trimming and J lost 6 bases, with 0 bases between them. The CDR3 consists of 11 residues. The CDR3 DNA sequence: TGTGCCAGCAGTTACTCAAACATTCAGTACTTC. Protein: CASSYSNIQYF.

As for this clonotype: Relative to the germline gene, one junction end is altered; a read error may explain this. The chain links TRBV6-1 to TRBJ1-5; no clear D. Germline lookup yields CDR1 MNHNS and CDR2 SASEGT. The CDR3 extends over 13 amino acids. CDR3 bases: TGCGCCAGCAGCCGACTTATTTATCAGCCCCAGCATTTT. As protein: CASSRLIYQPQHF.

This clonotype was detected ten times or more. The rearrangement joins TRBV18 to TRBJ1-2; D is unclear. Trimming took 0 bases from V and 2 from J, leaving 7 bases between them. The CDR3 length is 14 residues. Germline values: CDR1 KGHSH, CDR2 LQKENI. This chain's CDR3 is CASSPPGSNYGYTF. CDR3 DNA: TGTGCCAGCTCACCACCCGGCAGCAACTATGGCTACACCTTC.

The genes are TRBV6-1 and TRBJ1-2; D gene ambiguous. Germline CDR1 and CDR2: MNHNS and SASEGT. Trimming cost V 2 bases and J 7 bases, with 17 bases left between them. This CDR3 has 15 residues. The CDR3 reads CASSESAGPRGGYTF. Here the CDR3 DNA reads TGTGCCAGCAGTGAATCAGCAGGCCCTCGTGGTGGCTACACCTTC.

This clonotype was seen a few times. This CDR3 is CASSLIGPGSGNSPLHF. The CDR3 DNA reads TGTGCCAGCAGCCTAATAGGACCCGGATCGGGAAATTCACCCCTCCACTTT. The chain recombines TRBV28 with TRBJ1-6; D uncertain. From germline, CDR1 is MDHEN and CDR2 SYDVKM. With 6 bases removed from V and 7 bases from J, the gap between germline ends came to 22 bases. This CDR3 is 17 amino acids long.

In its sample, this clonotype was seen many times. V is TRBV20-1 and J is TRBJ2-7, with 9 bases matching TRBD1. Germline V lookup: CDR1 DFQATT, CDR2 SNEGSKA (reference sequence). Germline trimming cut 5 bases from V and 2 bases from J; bases unmatched to any gene: 7. The CDR3 contains 14 residues. CDR3 in amino acids: CSAPRGTGPYEQYF. DNA of the CDR3: TGCAGTGCTCCGAGGGGGACAGGGCCCTACGAGCAGTACTTC.

This clonotype showed up many times. V gene TRBV7-9 combines with J gene TRBJ1-1; TRBD1 matches at 9 bases. The J segment lost 1 base and the V segment lost 1 base, leaving 4 bases of the junction unmatched. Germline CDR1 is SEHNR and CDR2 is FQNEAQ (reference sequence). The CDR3 contains 16 residues. The CDR3 DNA follows: TGTGCCAGCAGCTTAGGTACAGGGGGCGAGAACACTGAAGCTTTCTTT. Translated, it gives CASSLGTGGENTEAFF.

This clonotype has a handful of counts. This chain uses TRBV5-6 with TRBJ2-2; a possible D gene is TRBD1 (6 bases). V was pared by 4 bases and J by 5 bases, with 18 bases between. The CDR3 runs 16 residues. Looked up from germline, CDR1 is SGHDT and CDR2 is YYEEEE. Written as DNA, the CDR3 is TGTGCCAGCAGCCAATGGGGACAAGGGCGAACCGGGGAGCTGTTTTTT. Its protein product is CASSQWGQGRTGELFF. The full variable domain, completed using reference TRBV5-6 and TRBJ2-2, is DAGVTQSPTHLIKTRGQQVTLRCSPKSGHDTVSWYQQALGQGPQFIFQYYEEEERQRGNFPDRFSGHQFPNYSSELNVNALLLGDSALYLCASSQWGQGRTGELFFGEGSRLTVL.

This CDR3 reads CASRGLAGVGEQYF. The CDR3 coding sequence is TGTGCCAGCAGGGGACTAGCGGGAGTGGGGGAGCAGTACTTC. The genes are TRBV2 and TRBJ2-7, with TRBD2 matching over 14 bases. J gave up 7 bases and V 6 bases, and 5 bases lay outside the gene matches. Germline CDR1 is SNHLY and CDR2 is FYNNEI. The CDR3 is 14 amino acids.